The present TCR beta chain was sequenced within a study of T-cell memory formation after mild COVID-19 (dated by TCRdb to about 2021). For context, the study as a whole: Most TCR sequence clusters were specific to one of the two donors. Longitudinal TCRalpha and TCRbeta repertoire sequencing tracked T-cell clones expanding and contracting after mild COVID-19 in a couple of donors. The cohort was made up of two young adult volunteers, one female and one male, who were previously healthy.

Regarding this clonotype: The target of this receptor is not known. Within one base of it there is no much larger clone, and no base qualities were kept.

Overall study results and their limits: The detection of some responding clones in pre-infection memory suggests that pre-existing cross-reactive memory T cells joined the SARS-CoV-2 response. Whether the second-wave clones peaking on day 37 were SARS-CoV-2 specific was not confirmed. Contracting CD4+ clones appeared mostly in the CM and EM memory subsets, whereas CD8+ clones were enriched in EMRA. Clones that contracted from day 15 to 85 showed balanced CD4/CD8 phenotypes, whereas a second wave of clones that expanded from day 15 to 37 leaned towards CD4+. Only a couple of mild cases were covered in the study, and larger cohorts including severe cases with pre-infection samples were considered necessary.

Per the germline V gene, SGHTA is the CDR1 and FQGNSA is the CDR2. V is reduced by 3 bases and J by 11 bases, leaving a spacing of 10 bases between them. Its CDR3 holds 11 amino acids, cysteine through phenylalanine. The retained sequence is limited to the CDR3, 33 bases, with the frame set at the first base. Instrument used: Illumina NovaSeq 6000. cDNA libraries for TCRalpha and TCRbeta were prepared by 5'RACE using constant-segment primers, with sample barcodes and unique molecular identifiers added. Trizol reagent was used to extract RNA from every sample. Libraries were amplified in two PCR steps, with a second sample barcode and Illumina TruSeq adapters added in the second step. Libraries were sequenced on an Illumina NovaSeq with 2 x 150 bp paired-end reads. In the paper's pipeline: Demultiplexing of reads and collapsing into UMI-guided consensus sequences were performed with migec v1.2.7. Using mixcr v2.1.11, UMI consensuses were aligned to TRA and TRB V and J templates and then assembled into clonotypes. A clonotype was counted as expanded or contracted only when both edgeR and NoisET called the clonotype significant, with the noise models trained on biological replicates. For edgeR calls, the thresholds were a false discovery rate-adjusted p below 0.01 and a log2 fold-change of 1. As an exploratory analysis of dynamics, max-normalized trajectories of the 1000 most abundant clonotypes were examined with PCA combined with hierarchical clustering. Separately sequenced CD4+ and CD8+ repertoires were used to assign the CD4 or CD8 phenotype of responding clones. TCRdb applied fastp at Q25 and MiXCR to the public reads, then kept only in-frame beta chains. For every CDR3 protein sequence, its rows merge into one entry that carries the most common genes and DNA. It is TCRdb's table, rather than the study itself, that gives the V and J calls and clone size. This sample holds approximately 300,000 distinct CDR3 sequences; roughly 15% were observed only once. The ten largest clones represent around 24% of the sample.

PBMCs were isolated by Ficoll-Paque density gradient centrifugation. The rearranged chain carries TRBV7-2 and TRBJ1-1; no D gene is confidently identified. This TCR was sampled from a man younger than 35 who had mild COVID-19 (a few samples of this study predate the infection). The sample titles of this study are shuffled in the database, so cell type and time point are left out; the donor was told from shared clones. Sequenced input: PBMCs or a T cell subset sorted from them (not recorded which). In nucleotide form, the sequence is TGTGCCAGCAGCTTGTACAGCGTGGCTTTCTTT. This codes for CASSLYSVAFF.